Listed below are T cell receptor beta chains from one sample, sequenced in a study of blood T cell repertoires in COVID-19. Sequencing was performed with immunoSEQ multiplex PCR; in TCRdb, only in-frame clones are kept and a portion is missing. The sample has tens of thousands of clones; 86% are singletons. Sequenced: PBMCs or T cells enriched from blood (not recorded which). These receptors all stem from a woman in her fifties or sixties who had recovered from COVID-19. Each CDR3 is given with its conserved first and last residue. The D gene is left open where the match is weak. Clone size is not always given. Where it is, it says once, few, many or a class for expanded clones.

>TRBJ2-1|NA|NA|TRBV4-3
CASSQEVPSGSSYNEQFF
TGCGCCAGCAGCCAAGAGGTTCCTAGTGGGAGCTCCTACAATGAGCAGTTCTTC
>TRBJ2-2|NA|NA|TRBV27
CASSPYRAGELFF
TGTGCCAGCAGTCCGTACAGGGCCGGGGAGCTGTTTTTT
>TRBJ1-1|NA|NA|TRBV5-1
CASSFGVGTEAFF
TGCGCCAGCAGCTTCGGGGTTGGCACTGAAGCTTTCTTT
>TRBJ1-1|NA|few|TRBV2
CASSDWRAGVEAFF
TGTGCCAGCAGTGATTGGCGGGCTGGGGTTGAAGCTTTCTTT
>TRBJ2-1|TRBD2|NA|TRBV27
CASSPPLAGGPSEQFF
TGTGCCAGCAGTCCTCCTCTAGCGGGAGGGCCGAGTGAGCAGTTCTTC
>TRBJ2-1|TRBD2|NA|TRBV5-1
CASRPGTSGRPVYLNEQFF
TGCGCCAGCAGACCTGGGACTAGCGGGAGACCGGTTTATCTCAATGAGCAGTTCTTC
>TRBJ1-2|NA|NA|TRBV25-1
CASSEYHGRGAGGYTF
TGTGCCAGCAGTGAATATCACGGACGGGGTGCGGGTGGCTACACCTTC
>TRBJ1-2|NA|NA|TRBV5-4
CASSRGGGLQLSNYGYTF
TGTGCCAGCAGCAGAGGCGGAGGGTTGCAGCTATCTAACTATGGCTACACCTTC
>TRBJ1-2|NA|NA|TRBV5-4
CASSPGGAGYTF
TGTGCCAGCAGCCCTGGAGGGGCTGGCTACACCTTC
>TRBJ2-2|TRBD2|NA|TRBV7-9
CASRGLAGGASGLFF
TGTGCCAGCAGAGGACTAGCGGGAGGTGCCTCGGGGCTGTTTTTT
>TRBJ2-3|NA|NA|TRBV2
CASNVEAADTQYF
TGTGCCAGCAATGTGGAGGCGGCAGATACGCAGTATTTT
>TRBJ2-5|NA|NA|TRBV18
CASSPPSLAARGTQYF
TGTGCCAGCTCACCACCTTCTCTGGCTGCTAGGGGGACCCAGTACTTC
>TRBJ2-3|TRBD1|NA|TRBV6-4
CASSVGQETDTQYF
TGTGCCAGCAGTGTGGGACAGGAGACAGATACGCAGTATTTT
>TRBJ1-1|NA|few|TRBV19
CASRQGSYMNTEAFF
TGTGCCAGCAGGCAGGGCAGCTACATGAACACTGAAGCTTTCTTT
>TRBJ2-3|TRBD1|NA|TRBV5-1
CASSRGQGTDTQYF
TGCGCCAGCAGCCGGGGACAGGGAACAGATACGCAGTATTTT
>TRBJ2-7|NA|NA|TRBV11-3
CASSSGGSSLYEQYF
TGTGCCAGCAGCTCCGGTGGGTCTAGTCTTTACGAGCAGTACTTC
>TRBJ1-5|TRBD1|few|TRBV19
CASFPDRGAPIKPQHF
TGTGCCAGTTTCCCCGACAGGGGGGCTCCAATCAAGCCCCAGCATTTT
>TRBJ2-7|TRBD1|once|TRBV5-1
CASRVDRLGEQYF
TGCGCCAGCAGGGTGGACAGGTTAGGCGAGCAGTACTTC
>TRBJ2-3|TRBD2|NA|TRBV29-1
CSVLVSSGTDTQYF
TGCAGCGTTCTAGTATCCAGCGGGACGGATACGCAGTATTTT
>TRBJ1-5|NA|NA|TRBV5-6
CASHLWTNQPQHF
TGTGCCAGTCATCTCTGGACTAATCAGCCCCAGCATTTT
>TRBJ2-1|NA|NA|TRBV3-1/TRBV3-2
CASSPSSSYNEQFF
TGTGCCAGCAGCCCTTCTAGCTCCTACAATGAGCAGTTCTTC
>TRBJ2-2|NA|NA|TRBV6-4
CASSAQGGGELFF
TGTGCCAGCAGCGCTCAGGGAGGCGGGGAGCTGTTTTTT
>TRBJ2-1|TRBD2|NA|TRBV18
CASSYLFTSERDEQFF
TGTGCCAGCTCATATTTGTTCACTAGCGAGAGGGATGAGCAGTTCTTC
>TRBJ1-6|TRBD1|NA|TRBV23-1
CASSQSGTGCASYNSPLHF
TGCGCCAGCAGTCAGTCGGGGACAGGGTGCGCCTCCTATAATTCACCCCTCCACTTT
>TRBJ2-5|TRBD2|NA|TRBV5-1
CASSLVGGGPGETQYF
TGCGCCAGCAGCTTGGTAGGCGGGGGGCCTGGGGAGACCCAGTACTTC
>TRBJ2-7|NA|NA|TRBV28
CASSSQGGYEQYF
TGTGCCAGCAGTTCCCAGGGGGGATACGAGCAGTACTTC
>TRBJ2-4|NA|NA|TRBV6-5
CASSPQNGNIQYF
TGTGCCAGCAGTCCCCAGAACGGGAACATTCAGTACTTC
>TRBJ2-3|TRBD2|NA|TRBV7-9
CATGSGSDGGTDTQYF
TGTGCCACCGGTAGCGGGAGTGATGGTGGCACAGATACGCAGTATTTT
>TRBJ2-5|NA|NA|TRBV21-1
CARLGGGLETQYF
TGTGCCAGGTTAGGGGGGGGATTGGAGACCCAGTACTTC
>TRBJ2-1|NA|once|TRBV19
CASSVYRASYNEQFF
TGTGCCAGTAGTGTATACAGGGCCTCCTACAATGAGCAGTTCTTC
>TRBJ2-1|NA|NA|TRBV6-2/TRBV6-3
CASSYSAGLAEQFF
TGTGCCAGCAGTTACTCGGCGGGGCTAGCTGAGCAGTTCTTC